This T cell receptor (beta chain) was documented in a study of cytomegalovirus exposure and HLA in healthy donors. Study findings and constraints: For most TCR sequences rarity was the rule, although some public TCRs occurred in many donors. TCR beta chains numbering 164 were designated cytomegalovirus-associated. Reports showed the classifier diagnosing cytomegalovirus status with high specificity and sensitivity.

Measured with immunoSEQ multiplex PCR; TCRdb has only the in-frame clones, and not every one. The sample has 150,000 to 200,000 clones, roughly nine tenths seen once. The donors were members of the approximately 130-subject validation cohort (separate from the 666-subject first cohort). Remarks on this clone: Antigen unknown.

The receptor's source is a woman aged 18-29 years in good health and CMV-seropositive. The specimen sequenced was PBMCs.

In DNA form, the CDR3 reads TGTGCCAGTAGTATAGAACTGTCTAGTTACGAGCAGTACTTC. Its translation is CASSIELSSYEQYF. The chain carries TRBV19 and TRBJ2-7; D gene uncertain. The CDR3 runs 14 residues. Between the trimmed V and J ends, which lost 0 bases and 4 bases, there was a span of 10 bases. Looked up from germline, CDR1 is LNHDA and CDR2 is SQIVND (reference sequence).